The 3 T cell receptor beta chains listed next were all sequenced from one sample in a study of memory CD4+ T cells and cytomegalovirus serostatus. Single viable CD3+CD4+CD8-CD45RO+ cells were sorted as the memory CD4+ T cells. Sequenced by immunoSEQ multiplex PCR; TCRdb stores in-frame clones only, minus some. The sample lists roughly 60,000 clones, around 77% seen once, with roughly 0.94% in the top ten. The specimen sequenced was memory CD4+ T cells from blood. The receptors were sampled from an adult in good health and CMV-seronegative.

The V and J genes are TRBV5-1 and TRBJ1-4; D possibly corresponds to TRBD1 (6 bases). Trimming cost V 4 bases and J 4 bases, with 8 bases left between them. The CDR3 runs to 13 residues. The V gene's germline CDR1 is SGHRS and CDR2 YFSETQ. CDR3 coding DNA: TGCGCCAGCAGCCAGGACAGTAATGAAAAACTGTTTTTT. This translates into CASSQDSNEKLFF.

The chain employs TRBV29-1 and TRBJ1-3; TRBD1 matches 7 bases. The CDR3 sequence is 14 residues long. Germline lookup yields CDR1 SQVTM and CDR2 ANQGSEA. The ends lost 5 bases at V and 3 bases at J; junction bases unmatched: 7. CDR3 nucleotides: TGCAGCGTTAGACAGGGAATGAGTGGAAACACCATATATTTT. Translation: CSVRQGMSGNTIYF.

This clone showed up just a few times. The genes are TRBV7-8 and TRBJ1-2; D not certain. V lost 1 base to trimming and J lost 2 bases, with 11 bases between them. CDR1 and CDR2 from the germline V gene are SGHVS and FQNEAQ. The CDR3 spans 15 residues. CDR3 nucleotide sequence: TGTGCCAGCAGCTTAGATCTCGGACGGAACTATGGCTACACCTTC. Encoded protein: CASSLDLGRNYGYTF.